This T cell receptor beta chain is drawn from a study of human versus mouse CDR3 diversity and MHC coevolution. Across the study: Between roughly 0.6 x 10^7 and 1.7 x 10^7 valid reads came from each sample. Study-wide results and limits: The lowest clonal inequality scores came from two of three human donors. Human T cells were selected on more than five MHC II alleles.

With 3 bases removed from V and 5 bases from J, the gap between germline ends came to 5 bases. Germline V gives CDR1 KGHSH, CDR2 LQKENI. This CDR3 has 13 amino acids. About this clone itself: Its specificity is not known.

The assay was immunoSEQ multiplex PCR, and TCRdb's table has in-frame clones only and misses some. Among 75,000 to 90,000 clones listed, just over 90% were seen once. The J gene is TRBJ1-6, the V gene TRBV18, with unresolved D. Source material: naive CD4+ T cells from blood. The sample's subset: CD45RO-negative CD62L-positive naive CD4 T cells. This clonotype was obtained from a person between 30 and 69 years old in good health. The CDR3 nucleotides read TGTGCCAGCTCACCTGGCAATAATTCACCCCTCCACTTT. It translates to CASSPGNNSPLHF.